This TCR beta chain was captured in a study of identical twins. Template switching added a universal primer site, and cDNA bore unique molecular identifiers. TCRdb passed the 5' RACE reads through MiXCR, listing each CDR3 protein once. Of 700,000 or so distinct CDR3 sequences in the sample, less than 25% were seen once. Study-wide results and caveats: Some out-of-frame alpha sequences were shared by twins, and these showed excess low generation probability.

CDR3 length equals 17 residues. Germline V lookup: CDR1 SGDLS, CDR2 YYNGEE. V was pared by 0 bases and J by 0 bases, with 16 bases between. This clonotype was seen more than once but under ten times. Antigen unknown. These same data were also listed under a study on T cells expressing NK-cell markers. That source reports: In the group of eight sequenced donors, seven were HCMV-seropositive and one was seronegative. Whether the expanded NKG2C+ T cell clones recognized HCMV remained unclear.

The receptor was isolated from a woman between 18 and 29 years old in good health. V and J are TRBV9 and TRBJ2-7; D is tentatively TRBD1 or TRBD2 (6 bases each). The specimen was PBMCs. Here the CDR3 reads CASSVDVGGTTSYEQYF. The CDR3 nucleotides read TGTGCCAGCAGCGTAGATGTAGGCGGGACAACCTCCTACGAGCAGTACTTC.